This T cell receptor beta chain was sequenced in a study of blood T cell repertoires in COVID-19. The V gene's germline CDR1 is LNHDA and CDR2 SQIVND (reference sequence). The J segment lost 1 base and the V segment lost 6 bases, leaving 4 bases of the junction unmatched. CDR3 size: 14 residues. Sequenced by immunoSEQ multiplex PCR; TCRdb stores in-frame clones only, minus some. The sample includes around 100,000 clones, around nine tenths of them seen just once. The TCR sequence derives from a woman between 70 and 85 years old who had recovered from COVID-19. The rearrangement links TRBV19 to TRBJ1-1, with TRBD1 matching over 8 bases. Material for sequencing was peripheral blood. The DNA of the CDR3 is TGTGCCAGTAGCCGGGACAGGAAGAACACTGAAGCTTTCTTT. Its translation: CASSRDRKNTEAFF.